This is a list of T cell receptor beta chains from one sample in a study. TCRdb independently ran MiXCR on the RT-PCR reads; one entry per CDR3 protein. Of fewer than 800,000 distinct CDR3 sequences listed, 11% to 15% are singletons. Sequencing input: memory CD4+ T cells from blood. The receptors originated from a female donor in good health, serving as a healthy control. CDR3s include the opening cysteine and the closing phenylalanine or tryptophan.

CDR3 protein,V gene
CASSASGRRTGELFF,TRBV7-9
CASSRDLANNEQFF,TRBV2
CSAAPNTGELFF,TRBV20-1
CASGKTGGIYGYTF,TRBV9
CASSPPVQRSLNTF,TRBV28
CSGSGGPTDTQYF,TRBV20-1
CASKLGDLGVGETQYF,TRBV5-4
CASSSWGPGTGDTGELFF,TRBV5-1
CSARKRGRNYEQYF,TRBV20-1
CASNVDWAGGNEQFF,TRBV6-2/TRBV6-3
CASSVGHRETQYF,TRBV25-1
CASSQDEIRQYF,TRBV4-1
CSASGSRTDTQYF,TRBV20-1
CSARGQDLGELFF,TRBV20-1
CASSSGQTSGNTIYF,TRBV5-1
CASRPGLLYNEQFF,TRBV12-3/TRBV12-4
CASSRDARPQHF,TRBV7-9
CATSDTPDRYNEQFF,TRBV24-1
CASTKELAGASSYNEQFF,TRBV10-1
CSAPLQGRAYGYTF,TRBV20-1
CASSQDFWPRNDYGYTF,TRBV4-1
CASSLTRDRIYNSPLHF,TRBV5-1
CASSPTGRSEQYF,TRBV5-1
CATSDPRTDRGNNEQFF,TRBV24-1
CASSSPPVGVGGYTF,TRBV28
CASGLGTAGTEAFF,TRBV7-9
CASSPVGQGNYGYTF,TRBV14
CASEVNSGMGYTF,TRBV12-3/TRBV12-4
CATGRRAGELFF,TRBV27
CSTDSGGPNTEAFF,TRBV20-1
CSASNLRLAGVGETQYF,TRBV20-1
CASSYTGGNSPLHF,TRBV2
CASHGYNSPLHF,TRBV19
CASSSEQGAGGYTF,TRBV7-3
CASSLWDDKAKNIQYF,TRBV28